This T cell receptor beta chain derives from a study of T-cell memory formation after mild COVID-19. Study-wide context: For the most part, TCR clusters were specific to one donor.

In this sample, this clonotype turned up a few times. Its matching antigen is unknown. Regarding the study as a whole: Pre-infection memory harbored some responding clones, suggesting cross-reactive memory joined. Day 15 to 85 contractors were CD4/CD8 balanced; later expanders leaned CD4+.

V lost 5 bases and J lost 7, with 26 bases in between. This CDR3 contains 18 residues. Per the germline V gene, CDR1 is LGHNA and CDR2 is YSLEER. Constant-segment primers and 5'RACE yielded cDNA libraries for TCR alpha and TCR beta, each carrying sample barcodes and UMIs. TCRdb called the 5' RACE reads again in MiXCR, with one record for every CDR3 protein. The sample records around 160,000 distinct CDR3 sequences, roughly 12% being singletons. The chain couples TRBV4-3 to TRBJ2-2; TRBD1 might be the D (6 bases). Sequencing was carried out using PBMCs or a T cell subset sorted from them (not recorded which). The TCR sequence derives from a man aged 18 to 29 who had mild COVID-19 (a few samples of this study predate the infection). Cell type and time point are not known. CDR3 coding DNA: TGCGCCAGCAGCTTATACTCCCCAGGGCCCGGCAGGGGCGGGGAGCTGTTTTTT. As protein: CASSLYSPGPGRGGELFF.